The rows below give T cell receptor beta chains drawn from one sample of a study of OX40 agonist ivuxolimab in advanced cancers. Data came from immunoSEQ multiplex PCR; TCRdb stores just in-frame clones and leaves some out. The data contain around 53,000 clones, over 90% of them singletons. The sequencing here drew on CD4+ or CD8+ T cells sorted from blood, taken in a trial of the OX40 agonist ivuxolimab. The receptors shown here come from an adult with an advanced solid tumor such as melanoma, head and neck, liver or kidney cancer. CDR3s include the opening cysteine and the closing phenylalanine or tryptophan. A D gene is named only where the DNA matches it firmly. Clone size is shown for a subset of rows, as once, few, many or a class of expanded clone.

TRBV2	NA	NA	TRBJ2-1	CASRRGSYNEQFF	TGTGCCAGCAGAAGGGGTTCCTACAATGAGCAGTTCTTC
TRBV19	TRBD2	once	TRBJ2-3	CASSVGTSGRTDTQYF	TGTGCCAGTAGTGTCGGGACTAGCGGGAGGACGGATACGCAGTATTTT
TRBV9	TRBD1	once	TRBJ1-5	CASSATGQTNQPQHF	TGTGCCAGCAGCGCAACGGGACAGACCAATCAGCCCCAGCATTTT
TRBV28	NA	NA	TRBJ2-3	CASSFTGSTDTQYF	TGTGCCAGCAGTTTCACCGGGAGCACAGATACGCAGTATTTT
TRBV19	NA	NA	TRBJ2-7	CASRDSKEAYEQYF	TGTGCCAGTCGGGACTCCAAAGAAGCCTACGAGCAGTACTTC
TRBV7-3	TRBD2	NA	TRBJ2-5	CASSSIAGRGETQYF	TGTGCCAGCAGTTCCATAGCGGGGCGGGGAGAGACCCAGTACTTC
TRBV4-3	NA	NA	TRBJ2-7	CASSQDRRYEQYF	TGCGCCAGCAGCCAAGATAGAAGGTACGAGCAGTACTTC
TRBV7-6	NA	NA	TRBJ2-7	CASSLASSTSGEQYF	TGTGCCAGCAGCTTAGCTAGTTCAACATCCGGCGAGCAGTACTTC
TRBV27	TRBD2	NA	TRBJ2-5	CASSLIAGGIQETQYF	TGTGCCAGCAGTTTGATAGCGGGAGGGATCCAAGAGACCCAGTACTTC
TRBV5-6	TRBD2	NA	TRBJ2-3	CASSLSGRATDTQYF	TGTGCCAGCAGCCTTAGCGGGAGGGCCACAGATACGCAGTATTTT
TRBV4-1	TRBD1	NA	TRBJ1-1	CASSLGTGLTEAFF	TGCGCCAGCAGCCTCGGGACAGGGCTCACTGAAGCTTTCTTT
TRBV28	NA	NA	TRBJ2-7	CASSPWGSEKVREQYF	TGTGCCAGCAGCCCCTGGGGCAGTGAAAAGGTACGGGAGCAGTACTTC
TRBV2	NA	NA	TRBJ1-4	CASSELGSLAANEKLFF	TGTGCCAGCAGTGAACTGGGCAGTCTGGCCGCAAATGAAAAACTGTTTTTT
TRBV28	NA	NA	TRBJ1-1	CASSLGRNTEAFF	TGTGCCAGCAGTTTAGGGAGGAACACTGAAGCTTTCTTT
TRBV19	NA	NA	TRBJ1-4	CASSIGTTATNEKLFF	TGTGCCAGTAGTATAGGAACGACCGCAACTAATGAAAAACTGTTTTTT
TRBV19	NA	NA	TRBJ2-5	CASSSGQETQYF	TGTGCCAGTAGTAGCGGTCAAGAGACCCAGTACTTC
TRBV30	NA	NA	TRBJ1-5	CAWSDRGNQPQHF	TGTGCCTGGAGTGATAGGGGAAATCAGCCCCAGCATTTT
TRBV29-1	NA	NA	TRBJ1-2	CSVPIGRGVQGYTF	TGCAGCGTTCCAATCGGACGGGGAGTTCAGGGCTACACCTTC
TRBV7-9	NA	NA	TRBJ2-7	CASSPGDGYEQYF	TGTGCCAGCAGCCCCGGGGACGGCTACGAGCAGTACTTC
TRBV28	TRBD2	NA	TRBJ2-1	CASSLPPGLAGVYEQFF	TGTGCCAGCAGTTTACCCCCGGGACTAGCGGGAGTATATGAGCAGTTCTTC
TRBV7-6	NA	many	TRBJ1-4	CASSSEPGSNEKLFF	TGTGCCAGCAGCTCCGAGCCGGGTAGTAATGAAAAACTGTTTTTT
TRBV2	TRBD1	NA	TRBJ2-3	CASSEEGQLTDTQYF	TGTGCCAGCAGTGAAGAGGGACAGCTCACAGATACGCAGTATTTT
TRBV13	NA	NA	TRBJ1-1	CASSLGPRAITEAFF	TGTGCCAGCAGCTTAGGCCCCAGGGCTATCACTGAAGCTTTCTTT
TRBV11-2	TRBD1	NA	TRBJ1-2	CASSLRSGGEKWDGYTF	TGTGCCAGCAGCTTACGGTCAGGGGGCGAGAAGTGGGATGGCTACACCTTC
TRBV10-3	TRBD2	NA	TRBJ2-7	CAISESEAGGLYEQYF	TGTGCCATCAGTGAGTCGGAAGCGGGAGGCCTTTACGAGCAGTACTTC
TRBV4-3	NA	NA	TRBJ2-7	CASSQDRGWSYEQYF	TGCGCCAGCAGCCAAGACAGGGGTTGGTCCTACGAGCAGTACTTC
TRBV19	TRBD2	NA	TRBJ2-3	CASSILVGRAGDTQYF	TGTGCCAGTAGTATCCTAGTCGGGAGGGCCGGAGATACGCAGTATTTT
TRBV28	NA	NA	TRBJ2-3	CASSLRLGQIDTQYF	TGTGCCAGCAGTTTACGTCTGGGGCAAATAGATACGCAGTATTTT
TRBV29-1	NA	NA	TRBJ2-1	CSVLVWNYNEQFF	TGCAGCGTTTTGGTCTGGAACTACAATGAGCAGTTCTTC
TRBV30	TRBD1	once	TRBJ1-5	CAWSTDRGNQPQHF	TGTGCCTGGTCGACCGACAGGGGTAATCAGCCCCAGCATTTT
TRBV7-9	TRBD2	NA	TRBJ2-3	CASSFQREGLADTQYF	TGTGCCAGCAGCTTCCAGCGGGAGGGCCTTGCAGATACGCAGTATTTT
TRBV11-3	NA	NA	TRBJ1-3	CASSLRGLSGNTIYF	TGTGCCAGCAGCTTAAGAGGACTCTCTGGAAACACCATATATTTT
TRBV25-1	NA	NA	TRBJ1-4	CASSEAGSGEKLFF	TGTGCCAGCAGTGAAGCTGGGTCAGGTGAAAAACTGTTTTTT
TRBV4-1	NA	NA	TRBJ1-2	CASSQVKGTYGYTF	TGCGCCAGCAGCCAAGTAAAGGGAACTTATGGCTACACCTTC
TRBV29-1	TRBD2	NA	TRBJ2-7	CSVVSLAGGTYEQYF	TGCAGCGTCGTCTCTCTAGCGGGAGGTACCTACGAGCAGTACTTC
TRBV6-6	NA	NA	TRBJ2-2	CASSTRAYGELFF	TGTGCCAGCAGTACACGTGCCTACGGGGAGCTGTTTTTT
TRBV18	TRBD1	NA	TRBJ2-4	CASSPDRGLNIQYF	TGTGCCAGCTCACCGGACAGGGGGCTAAACATTCAGTACTTC
TRBV29-1	NA	few	TRBJ1-1	CSVVSGGLEAFF	TGCAGCGTTGTTTCGGGGGGATTGGAAGCTTTCTTT
TRBV11-2	TRBD2	NA	TRBJ2-7	CASSLVLAGHLSYEQYF	TGTGCCAGCAGTCTAGTCCTAGCGGGCCACCTCTCCTACGAGCAGTACTTC
TRBV28	TRBD1	NA	TRBJ2-3	CASRPGQGWDTQYF	TGTGCCAGCAGGCCGGGACAGGGGTGGGATACGCAGTATTTT
TRBV27	TRBD2	NA	TRBJ2-1	CASEVWSGSGGEQFF	TGTGCCAGCGAGGTGTGGAGCGGGAGTGGTGGTGAGCAGTTCTTC
TRBV15	TRBD2	NA	TRBJ2-5	CATSREGREEETQYF	TGTGCCACCAGCAGAGAAGGGAGGGAGGAAGAGACCCAGTACTTC
TRBV5-4	NA	NA	TRBJ2-3	CASSPLGEELSTDTQYF	TGTGCCAGCAGCCCCCTGGGGGAGGAACTCAGCACAGATACGCAGTATTTT
TRBV4-2	TRBD1	NA	TRBJ2-1	CASSQEGTGFYNEQFF	TGTGCCAGCAGCCAAGAAGGGACAGGCTTCTACAATGAGCAGTTCTTC
TRBV7-2	TRBD1	NA	TRBJ2-2	CASSPGQGVYGELFF	TGTGCCAGCAGCCCTGGACAGGGGGTATACGGGGAGCTGTTTTTT
TRBV10-3	TRBD2	NA	TRBJ2-3	CVAGGPDTQYF	TGTGTAGCGGGAGGGCCGGATACGCAGTATTTT
TRBV18	NA	NA	TRBJ2-7	CASSDGAGVEQYF	TGTGCCAGCTCGGACGGGGCAGGGGTCGAGCAGTACTTC
TRBV9	TRBD1	NA	TRBJ1-3	CASSPYGATGGFSGNTIYF	TGTGCCAGCAGCCCCTATGGAGCGACAGGGGGCTTCTCTGGAAACACCATATATTTT